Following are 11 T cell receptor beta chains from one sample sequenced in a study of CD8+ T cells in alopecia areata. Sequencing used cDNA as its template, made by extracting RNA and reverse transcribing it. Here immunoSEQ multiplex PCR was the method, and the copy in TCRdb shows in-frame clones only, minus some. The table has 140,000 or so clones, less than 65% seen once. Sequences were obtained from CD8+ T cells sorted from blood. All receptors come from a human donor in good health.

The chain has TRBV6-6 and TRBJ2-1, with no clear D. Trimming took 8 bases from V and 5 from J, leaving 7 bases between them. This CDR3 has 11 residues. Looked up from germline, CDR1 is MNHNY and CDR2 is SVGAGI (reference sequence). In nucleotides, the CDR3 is TGTGCCAGCGTGAATCACAATGAGCAGTTCTTC. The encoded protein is CASVNHNEQFF.

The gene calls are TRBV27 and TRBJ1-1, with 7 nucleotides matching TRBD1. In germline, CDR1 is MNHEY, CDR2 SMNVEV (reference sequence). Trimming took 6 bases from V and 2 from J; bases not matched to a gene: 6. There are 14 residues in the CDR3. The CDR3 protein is CASSPPGGNTEAFF. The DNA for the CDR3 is TGTGCCAGCAGCCCCCCAGGGGGAAACACTGAAGCTTTCTTT.

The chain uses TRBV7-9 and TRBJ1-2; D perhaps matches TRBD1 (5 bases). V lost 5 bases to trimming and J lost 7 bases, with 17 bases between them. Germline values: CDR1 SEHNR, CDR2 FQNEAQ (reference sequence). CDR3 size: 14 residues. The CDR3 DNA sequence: TGTGCCAGCAGCCTAGGTTCGGGGCAAGGTGGCTACACCTTC. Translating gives CASSLGSGQGGYTF.

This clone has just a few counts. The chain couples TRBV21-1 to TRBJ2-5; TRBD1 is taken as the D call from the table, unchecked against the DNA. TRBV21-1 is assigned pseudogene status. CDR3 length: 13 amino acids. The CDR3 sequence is CASRGAGEETQYF. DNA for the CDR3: TGTGCCAGCAGGGGGGCCGGGGAAGAGACCCAGTACTTC.

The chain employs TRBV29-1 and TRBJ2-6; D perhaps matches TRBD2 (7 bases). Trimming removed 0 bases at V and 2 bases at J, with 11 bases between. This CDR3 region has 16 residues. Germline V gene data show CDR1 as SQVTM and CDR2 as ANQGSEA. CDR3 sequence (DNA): TGCAGCGTTGAAGAGGCCGGGGGGCCTGGGGCCAACGTCCTGACTTTC. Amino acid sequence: CSVEEAGGPGANVLTF.

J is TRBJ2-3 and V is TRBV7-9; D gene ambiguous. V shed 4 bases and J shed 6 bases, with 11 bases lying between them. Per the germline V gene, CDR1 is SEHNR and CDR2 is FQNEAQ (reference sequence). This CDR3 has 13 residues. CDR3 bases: TGTGCCAGCAGCTCCGAACGTGGGGATACGCAGTATTTT. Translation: CASSSERGDTQYF.

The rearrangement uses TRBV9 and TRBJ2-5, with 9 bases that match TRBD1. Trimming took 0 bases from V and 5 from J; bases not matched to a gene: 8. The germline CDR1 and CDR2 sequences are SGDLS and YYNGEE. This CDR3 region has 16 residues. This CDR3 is CASSVGDRVQSETQYF. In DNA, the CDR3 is TGTGCCAGCAGCGTAGGGGACAGGGTGCAGTCGGAGACCCAGTACTTC.

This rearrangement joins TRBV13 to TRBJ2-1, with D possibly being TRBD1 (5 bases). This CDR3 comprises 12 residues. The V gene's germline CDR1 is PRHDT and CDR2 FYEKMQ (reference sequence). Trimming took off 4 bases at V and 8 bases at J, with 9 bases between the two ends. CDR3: CASSSGRHEQFF. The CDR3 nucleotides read TGTGCCAGCAGCTCAGGGCGCCATGAGCAGTTCTTC.

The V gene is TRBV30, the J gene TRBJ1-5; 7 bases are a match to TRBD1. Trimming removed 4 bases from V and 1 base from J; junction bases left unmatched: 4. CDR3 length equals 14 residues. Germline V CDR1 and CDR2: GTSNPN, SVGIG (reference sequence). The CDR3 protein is CAWTLTGSNQPQHF. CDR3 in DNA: TGTGCCTGGACTTTGACAGGGAGCAATCAGCCCCAGCATTTT.

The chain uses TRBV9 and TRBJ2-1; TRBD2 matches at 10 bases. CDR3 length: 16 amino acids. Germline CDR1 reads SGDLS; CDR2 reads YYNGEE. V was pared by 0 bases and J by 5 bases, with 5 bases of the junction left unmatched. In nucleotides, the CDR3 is TGTGCCAGCAGCGTAGGCTTAGCGGGAGGCGACAATGAGCAGTTCTTC. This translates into CASSVGLAGGDNEQFF.

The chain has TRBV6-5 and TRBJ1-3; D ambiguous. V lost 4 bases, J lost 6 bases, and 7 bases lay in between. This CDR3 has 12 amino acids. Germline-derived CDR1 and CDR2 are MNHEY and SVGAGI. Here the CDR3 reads CASSSVENTIYF. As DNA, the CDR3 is TGTGCCAGCAGTTCGGTTGAAAACACCATATATTTT.